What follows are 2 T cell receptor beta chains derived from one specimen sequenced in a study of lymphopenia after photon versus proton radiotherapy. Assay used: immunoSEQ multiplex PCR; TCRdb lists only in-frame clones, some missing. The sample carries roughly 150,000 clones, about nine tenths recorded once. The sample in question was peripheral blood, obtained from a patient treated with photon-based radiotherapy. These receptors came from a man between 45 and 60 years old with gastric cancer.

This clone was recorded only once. CDR3 coding DNA: TGCGCCAGCAGCCAAGTTGTAGGTATCTCCTACGAGCAGTACTTC. This codes for CASSQVVGISYEQYF. This chain links TRBV4-3 with TRBJ2-7; D remains ambiguous. V was cut by 1 base and J by 0 bases, with 10 bases left in between. CDR1 and CDR2 (germline): LGHNA, YSLEER. The CDR3 is 15 amino acids.

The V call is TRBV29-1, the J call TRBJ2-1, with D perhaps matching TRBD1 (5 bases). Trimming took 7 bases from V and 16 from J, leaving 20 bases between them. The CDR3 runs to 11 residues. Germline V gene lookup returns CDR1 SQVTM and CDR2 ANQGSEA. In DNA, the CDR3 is TGCAGCGCTGTCGTCGGCAGGGTATACTTCTTC. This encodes CSAVVGRVYFF.